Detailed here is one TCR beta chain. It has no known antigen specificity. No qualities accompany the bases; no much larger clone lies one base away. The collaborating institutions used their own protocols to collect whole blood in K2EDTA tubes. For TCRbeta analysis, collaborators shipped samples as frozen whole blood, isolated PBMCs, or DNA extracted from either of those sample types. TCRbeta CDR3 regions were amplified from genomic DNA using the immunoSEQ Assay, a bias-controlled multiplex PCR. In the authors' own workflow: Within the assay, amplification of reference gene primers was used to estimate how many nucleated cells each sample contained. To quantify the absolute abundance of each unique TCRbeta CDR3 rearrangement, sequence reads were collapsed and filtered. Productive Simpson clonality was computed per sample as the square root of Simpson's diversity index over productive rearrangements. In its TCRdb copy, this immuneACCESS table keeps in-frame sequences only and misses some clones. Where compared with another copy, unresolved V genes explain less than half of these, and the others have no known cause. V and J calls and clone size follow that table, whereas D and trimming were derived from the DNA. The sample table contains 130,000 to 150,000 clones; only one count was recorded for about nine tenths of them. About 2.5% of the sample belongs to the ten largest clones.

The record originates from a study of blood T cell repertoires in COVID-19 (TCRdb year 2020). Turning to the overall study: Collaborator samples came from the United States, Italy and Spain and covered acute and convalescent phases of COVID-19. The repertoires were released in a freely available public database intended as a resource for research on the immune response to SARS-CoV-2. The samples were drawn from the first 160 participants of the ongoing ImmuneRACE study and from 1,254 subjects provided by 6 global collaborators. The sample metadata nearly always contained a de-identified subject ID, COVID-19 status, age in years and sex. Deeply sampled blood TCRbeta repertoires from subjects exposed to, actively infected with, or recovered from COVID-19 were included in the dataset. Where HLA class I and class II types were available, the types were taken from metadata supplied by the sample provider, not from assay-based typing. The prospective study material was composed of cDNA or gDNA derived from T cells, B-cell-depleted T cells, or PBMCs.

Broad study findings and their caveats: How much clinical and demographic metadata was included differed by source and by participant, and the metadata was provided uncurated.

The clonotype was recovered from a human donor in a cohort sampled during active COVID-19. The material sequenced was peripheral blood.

The CDR3: CASSDASEPQETQYF. The DNA sequence is given as TGTGCCAGCTCTGACGCCAGCGAGCCCCAAGAGACCCAGTACTTC. The chain couples TRBV7-8 to TRBJ2-5; the D gene is not confidently resolved. The germline V gene yields SGHVS for CDR1 and FQNEAQ for CDR2. From its cysteine to its phenylalanine, the CDR3 spans 15 amino acids. CDR3 DNA is the only sequence kept; it has 45 bases, read in frame from the first base. V loses 8 bases, J loses 1 base, and the germline ends lie 17 bases apart.